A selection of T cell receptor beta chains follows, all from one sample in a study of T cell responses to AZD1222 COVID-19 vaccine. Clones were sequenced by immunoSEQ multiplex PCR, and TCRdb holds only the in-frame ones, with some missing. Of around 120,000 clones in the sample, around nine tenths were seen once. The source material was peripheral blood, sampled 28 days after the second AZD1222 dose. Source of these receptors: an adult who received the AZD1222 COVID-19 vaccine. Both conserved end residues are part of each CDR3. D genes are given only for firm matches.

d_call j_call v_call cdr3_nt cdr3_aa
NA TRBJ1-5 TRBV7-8 TGTGCCAGCAGCTTAGGGTTTAGGGGTCCCGGGGATCAGCCCCAGCATTTT CASSLGFRGPGDQPQHF
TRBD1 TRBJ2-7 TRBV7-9 TGTGCCAGCAGCTTCTCAGGGGGTAGGAGCGAGCAGTACTTC CASSFSGGRSEQYF
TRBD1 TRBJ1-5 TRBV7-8 TGTGCCAGCAGCTTTCTGGAGTCAGGGGGATATCAGCCCCAGCATTTT CASSFLESGGYQPQHF
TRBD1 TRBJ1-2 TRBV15 TGTGCCACCAGCAGTCCTGGAGGGGGCCCCTGGACTAATGGCTACACCTTC CATSSPGGGPWTNGYTF
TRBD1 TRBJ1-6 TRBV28 TGTGCCAGCTTAGGACAGGGGGACTCACCCCTCCACTTT CASLGQGDSPLHF
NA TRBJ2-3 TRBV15 TGTGCCACCAGCAGAGATATCCCGAAGGTTTGGGGGTATGGCAGCACAGATACGCAGTATTTT CATSRDIPKVWGYGSTDTQYF
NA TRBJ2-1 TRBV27 TGTGCCAGCAGTGGCCCGAATGAGCAGTTCTTC CASSGPNEQFF
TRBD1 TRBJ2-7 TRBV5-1 TGCGCCAGCAGCCTGAGACAGGGTAAATACGAGCAGTACTTC CASSLRQGKYEQYF
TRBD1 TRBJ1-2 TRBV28 TGTGCCAGCAGTTCTCAGGGGGGGAAACCATATGGCTACACCTTC CASSSQGGKPYGYTF
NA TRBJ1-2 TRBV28 TGTGCCAGCAGTCCCGGGAACTATGGCTACACCTTC CASSPGNYGYTF
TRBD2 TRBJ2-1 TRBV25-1 TGTGCCAGTAGCGGGAGGTCGGCAGGGGGTGAGCAGTTCTTC CASSGRSAGGEQFF
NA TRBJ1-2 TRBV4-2 TGTGCCAGCAGCCAAGATACAACGACCTATGGCTACACCTTC CASSQDTTTYGYTF
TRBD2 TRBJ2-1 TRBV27 TGTGCCAGCAGTTCAGGACTAGCGGGAGATGAGCAGTTCTTC CASSSGLAGDEQFF
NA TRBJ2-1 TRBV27 TGTGCCAGCAGTTCCTTTAATGAGCAGTTCTTC CASSSFNEQFF